This section outlines one T cell receptor (beta chain) sequence together with its context. Its matching antigen is unknown. This record belongs to a study of blood T cells in healthy people across ages. Study-wide results and caveats: No one knew whether donors had CMV, which possibly confounded expanded clonotype changes.

The CDR3 spans 18 residues. CDR1 is MGHRA and CDR2 is YSYEKL in the germline V gene. Sample-barcoded 5' priming and a J-beta primer mix drove a second PCR of roughly 7 to 11 cycles. Each cDNA molecule, via a template-switch adaptor with 12 random nucleotides, was tagged. TCRdb reprocessed the 5' RACE reads with MiXCR, giving one entry per CDR3 protein. The data contain 800,000 or so distinct CDR3 sequences, around 25% of them seen just once; the ten biggest clones take up approximately 3.7%. This sample also belongs to another study, concerning T cells of mothers and their children. This second report adds: Slightly, though not significantly, more overlap was seen in related than in unrelated mother-child pairs.

The sequence derives from a boy under 18 in good health. Sequences were obtained from blood. This chain connects TRBV4-1 to TRBJ2-1; 13 bases map to TRBD2. The J call is uncertain, as TRBJ2-5 better fits the DNA end. CDR3 sequence: CASSQEGRLAGGGETQYF. In DNA form, the CDR3 reads TGCGCCAGCAGCCAAGAAGGGAGACTAGCGGGAGGTGGGGAGACCCAGTACTTC.